This entry lists 24 T cell receptor beta chains sequenced from one sample in a study of metastatic and nonmetastatic thyroid tumors. Thyroid surgery was performed in patients who had received no treatment beforehand. From the PCR reads, TCRdb re-called clones with MiXCR. The repertoire holds about 20,000 clones, roughly 10% seen once, with approximately 8% in the top ten. The sequenced sample consisted of blood. The receptors were sampled from a female donor with papillary thyroid cancer or a benign thyroid nodule (not recorded which). Some clones in this sample may be carry-over from other donors' samples.

J is TRBJ1-2 and V is TRBV6-1, with a possible D match to TRBD1 (5 bases). V was trimmed by 6 bases and J by 5 bases, leaving 16 bases between them. CDR3 size: 14 residues. From germline, CDR1 is MNHNS and CDR2 SASEGT. CDR3 sequence: CASRTPGPPYGYTF. DNA of the CDR3: TGTGCCAGCAGGACCCCGGGGCCCCCTTATGGCTACACCTTC.

By sample share, this clone is medium-sized. This CDR3 reads CASSLNSAANTGELFF. The CDR3 coding sequence is TGTGCCAGCAGTTTAAACTCTGCAGCGAACACCGGGGAGCTGTTTTTT. The chain recombines TRBV27 with TRBJ2-2; D is undetermined. This CDR3 spans 16 amino acids. Per the germline V gene, CDR1 is MNHEY and CDR2 is SMNVEV (reference sequence). V lost 2 bases, J lost 0 bases, and 10 bases lay in between.

There are many counts of this clone. The V call is TRBV20-1, the J call TRBJ2-5; TRBD2 matches 15 bases. CDR3 size: 15 residues. The V segment lost 1 base and the J segment 4 bases; nucleotides outside the gene matches: 1. Germline loops: CDR1 DFQATT, CDR2 SNEGSKA (reference sequence). CDR3 nucleotide sequence: TGCAGTGCTAGAGTGGGACTAGCGGGAGGAGAGACCCAGTACTTC. It codes for CSARVGLAGGETQYF.

This clone was seen at least ten times. This chain links TRBV2 with TRBJ2-7; D call uncertain. Germline CDR1 reads SNHLY; CDR2 reads FYNNEI. Trimming pared 4 bases from V and 6 bases from J, leaving 19 bases between. CDR3 length equals 15 residues. This CDR3 is CASSGQTELTGEQYF. DNA for the CDR3: TGTGCCAGCAGTGGCCAGACTGAATTGACGGGCGAGCAGTACTTC.

This clone was observed many times. The chain links TRBV19 to TRBJ1-6, with D unresolved. This CDR3 region has 17 residues. With 3 bases removed from V and 7 bases from J, the gap between germline ends came to 19 bases. Germline V gene sequence: CDR1 LNHDA, CDR2 SQIVND (reference sequence). The CDR3 here is CASSMESGLARNSPLHF. CDR3 in DNA: TGTGCCAGTAGTATGGAGTCCGGCCTCGCTCGGAATTCACCCCTCCACTTT.

In its sample, this clone was seen a few times. A much larger clonotype is one base distant, so this may be a read error. The rearrangement uses TRBV29-1 and TRBJ2-6; TRBD1 aligns across 8 bases. In germline, CDR1 is SQVTM, CDR2 ANQGSEA. This CDR3 spans 14 amino acids. Here the CDR3 DNA reads TGCAGCGTCCGGGACAGGACTGGGGACAACGTCCTGACTTTC. Protein product: CSVRDRTGDNVLTF.

This clone has ten or more counts. The gene calls are TRBV10-3 and TRBJ1-5; D is possibly TRBD1 (5 bases). V was cut by 2 bases and J by 1 base, with 9 bases left in between. The germline V gene has CDR1 ENHRY and CDR2 SYGVKD. This CDR3 is built from 15 residues. The CDR3 sequence is CAISEGGGSNQPQHF. In DNA, the CDR3 is TGTGCCATCAGTGAGGGGGGGGGGAGCAATCAGCCCCAGCATTTT.

This clone has ten or more counts. The chain combines TRBV20-1 with TRBJ1-5; no definite D call. CDR3 length: 12 amino acids. Looked up from germline, CDR1 is DFQATT and CDR2 is SNEGSKA (reference sequence). Deletions cut 6 bases from V and 6 bases from J, with 12 bases between. Here the CDR3 reads CSAVGGGQPQHF. The DNA of the CDR3 is TGCAGTGCCGTCGGCGGAGGTCAGCCCCAGCATTTT.

This clone has ten or more counts. This CDR3 is CASSLVAGAYNEQFF. The CDR3 nucleotides read TGCGCCAGCAGCTTGGTGGCGGGAGCTTACAATGAGCAGTTCTTC. The chain recombines TRBV5-1 with TRBJ2-1; 7 bases map to TRBD2. Germline V gene sequence: CDR1 SGHRS, CDR2 YFSETQ. The junction had 4 bases not matched to a gene; V was cut back by 0 bases and J by 4 bases. The CDR3 has 15 amino acids.

This clone was found a few times. V is TRBV6-1 and J is TRBJ2-1, with TRBD2 matching 9 bases. The ends lost 4 bases at V and 2 bases at J; junction bases unmatched: 6. This CDR3 region has 16 residues. Looked up from germline, CDR1 is MNHNS and CDR2 is SASEGT. As DNA, the CDR3 is TGTGCCAGCAGTGGGGGTAGCGGGGGAACCTACAATGAGCAGTTCTTC. Its translation is CASSGGSGGTYNEQFF.

The V call is TRBV29-1, the J call TRBJ2-3; perhaps TRBD2 as D (5 bases). Deletions cut 6 bases from V and 4 bases from J, with 11 bases between. This CDR3 comprises 12 residues. Germline V CDR1 and CDR2: SQVTM, ANQGSEA. CDR3 in amino acids: CSVDGDSDTQYF. In nucleotides, the CDR3 is TGCAGCGTAGACGGGGATTCAGATACGCAGTATTTT.

This clone was seen many times. The V call is TRBV20-1, the J call TRBJ2-5; perhaps D is TRBD1 or TRBD2 (5 bases each). V dropped 6 bases and J dropped 5 bases, with 22 bases sitting between them. Germline assignment: CDR1 DFQATT and CDR2 SNEGSKA (reference sequence). This CDR3 has 15 residues. CDR3 sequence reads: CSAAPPGPQWETQYF. CDR3 DNA: TGCAGTGCCGCCCCTCCGGGACCGCAGTGGGAGACCCAGTACTTC.

To note about this clone: With a much larger clone just one base away, this may be a read error. The gene calls are TRBV20-1 and TRBJ2-5; D perhaps matches TRBD2 (6 bases). Deletions cut 0 bases from V and 6 bases from J, with 14 bases between. The CDR3 extends over 14 amino acids. From germline, CDR1 is DFQATT and CDR2 SNEGSKA (reference sequence). The CDR3 protein is CSARDPGLKQTQYF. In nucleotides, the CDR3 is TGCAGTGCTAGAGATCCGGGACTTAAGCAGACCCAGTACTTC.

Remarks on this clone: Compared with germline, one end of the junction differs, possibly owing to a read error. The genes are TRBV5-5 and TRBJ2-7, with TRBD2 identical over 13 bases. CDR3 length: 15 amino acids. Per the germline V gene, CDR1 is SGHKS and CDR2 is YYEKEE (reference sequence). CDR3 DNA sequence: TGTGCCAGCAGCGAGGGACTAGCGGGAAGATACGAGAAGTACTTC. This gives the protein CASSEGLAGRYEKYF.

The table lists this clone with many counts. The V gene is TRBV4-3, the J gene TRBJ2-3; 9 bases match TRBD2. Germline V gene sequence: CDR1 LGHNA, CDR2 YSLEER. V shed 0 bases, J shed 2 bases, and the junction held 3 bases outside the gene matches. The CDR3 loop spans 16 amino acids. CDR3 in amino acids: CASSQETSGPTDTQYF. The CDR3 nucleotides read TGCGCCAGCAGCCAAGAAACTAGCGGGCCCACAGATACGCAGTATTTT.

A word on this clone: This may come from a read error, since a much larger clone is one base off. The gene calls are TRBV9 and TRBJ1-4, with D possibly being TRBD1 (5 bases). Germline lookup yields CDR1 SGDLS and CDR2 YYNGEE. The CDR3 has 13 amino acids. V was pared by 5 bases and J by 3 bases, with 8 bases between. The CDR3 DNA sequence: TGTGCCAGCAGAAAGACAGCTAATGAAAAACTGTTTTTT. Translating it yields CASRKTANEKLFF.

This clone was found many times. V usage is TRBV4-3 and J usage is TRBJ2-5; 10 nucleotides align to TRBD2. From germline, CDR1 is LGHNA and CDR2 YSLEER. The CDR3 extends over 16 amino acids. V lost 0 bases, J lost 6 bases, and 7 bases stayed unmatched. DNA of the CDR3: TGCGCCAGCAGCCAAGATCTAGCGGGAGAGGGTAAGACCCAGTACTTC. This gives the protein CASSQDLAGEGKTQYF.

This clone was observed many times. Other DNA sequences in the same sample also yield this CDR3. This sequence joins TRBV6-1 and TRBJ2-3; TRBD2 might be the D (6 bases). Germline values: CDR1 MNHNS, CDR2 SASEGT. The CDR3 extends over 15 amino acids. V lost 6 bases, J lost 1 base, and 14 bases lay in between. The CDR3 region is CASRLTRRGTDTQYF. The CDR3 DNA is TGTGCCAGCAGACTGACCCGGAGGGGCACAGATACGCAGTATTTT.

This clone occurred many times. The genes are TRBV19 and TRBJ2-1, with D hard to call. The V end was cut by 3 bases, the J end by 0 bases, with 9 bases between. The CDR3 sequence is 15 residues long. The germline CDR1 and CDR2 sequences are LNHDA and SQIVND (reference sequence). CDR3 region: CASSMGSRSYNEQFF. In nucleotides, the CDR3 is TGTGCCAGTAGTATGGGGTCGCGCTCCTACAATGAGCAGTTCTTC.

The table lists this clone with many counts. This chain connects TRBV15 to TRBJ2-1; tentatively, D is TRBD2 (5 bases). Germline V gene data show CDR1 as LNHNV and CDR2 as YYDKDF (reference sequence). CDR3 length: 14 residues. The V end lost 4 bases, the J end lost 7 bases, and 14 bases lay between the germline ends. The chain's CDR3 is CATSMGVLGNEQFF. The CDR3 bases are TGTGCCACCAGCATGGGAGTTCTGGGGAATGAGCAGTTCTTC. The full variable domain, with the rest looked up from reference TRBV15 and TRBJ2-1, is DAMVIQNPRYQVTQFGKPVTLSCSQTLNHNVMYWYQQKSSQAPKLLFHYYDKDFNNEADTPDNFQSRRPNTSFCFLDIRSPGLGDTAMYLCATSMGVLGNEQFFGPGTRLTVL.

This clone is deemed medium-sized. The J gene is TRBJ2-1, the V gene TRBV10-1; maybe TRBD1 (5 bases). Germline values: CDR1 WNHNN, CDR2 SYGVQD (reference sequence). CDR3 size: 12 residues. V was clipped by 10 bases and J by 8 bases, with 15 bases between them. CDR3 in DNA: TGCGCCATTCGGCCCTGGGGCGATGAGCAGTTCTTC. Translating it yields CAIRPWGDEQFF.

This clone was observed at least ten times. The chain recombines TRBV12-3 or TRBV12-4 with TRBJ2-4, with D perhaps TRBD1 (6 bases). The CDR3 has 14 residues. V lost 3 bases and J lost 8, with 14 bases in between. CDR3 region: CASSFGVRGDIQYF. DNA for the CDR3: TGTGCCAGCAGTTTTGGAGTCAGGGGAGACATTCAGTACTTC.

This clone was recorded at least ten times. The rearrangement links TRBV20-1 to TRBJ2-7, with TRBD1 matching over 12 bases. The CDR3 is made up of 14 amino acids. Per the germline V gene, CDR1 is DFQATT and CDR2 is SNEGSKA (reference sequence). V trimming: 5 bases; J trimming: 7 bases; junction bases outside the gene matches: 9. CDR3 amino acids: CSACLRDRGLEQYF. In DNA form, the CDR3 reads TGCAGTGCTTGCCTCCGGGACAGGGGGCTAGAGCAGTACTTC.

In this sample, this clone turned up many times. V is TRBV11-2 and J is TRBJ2-1, with D perhaps being TRBD1 or TRBD2 (5 bases each). Germline values: CDR1 SGHAT, CDR2 FQNNGV. V was trimmed by 5 bases and J by 7 bases, leaving 12 bases between them. This CDR3 has 13 residues. DNA for the CDR3: TGTGCCAGCAGCATGGGACGTGTGAATGAGCAGTTCTTC. This translates into CASSMGRVNEQFF.